This TCR beta chain was recovered during a study of vaccination and CD4 T cells after COVID-19. Treatment defined: roughly 10-day PBMC culture with coronavirus spike peptide pools or control peptides (ViraFEST assay). T cells were expanded with peptide pools, and expanded clonotypes were identified by TCR sequencing. On days 3 and 7, half the medium was swapped for fresh IL-2-containing medium. The Oncomine TCR Beta short-read assay sequenced DNA from cultured CD4+ T cells. TCRdb analysed the PCR reads with MiXCR anew, one entry per CDR3 protein. Of fewer than 20,000 distinct CDR3 sequences in the sample, about 53% were seen once. Concerning this clonotype: The target antigen is unknown.

CDR1 and CDR2 from the germline V gene are MNHEY and SMNVEV (reference sequence). V was pared by 3 bases and J by 4 bases, with 4 bases of the junction left unmatched. The CDR3 loop spans 15 amino acids. The rearrangement links TRBV27 to TRBJ1-5, with 9 positions matching TRBD1. The sequence derives from a human donor with COVID-19. Here the sequenced sample was cultured CD4+ T cells from blood, taken after SARS-CoV-2 vaccination. CDR3 coding DNA: TGTGCCAGCAGTTTCGGGACAGGGCAAAATCAGCCCCAGCATTTT. This sequence encodes CASSFGTGQNQPQHF.